These 19 T cell receptor beta chains share one sample of origin, sequenced in a study of Graves' ophthalmopathy and Graves' hyperthyroidism. RNA served as the template for amplifying TCR beta CDR3 regions. The first round was an RT-PCR with HTBI primers, and the second round was a multiplex PCR. TCRdb itself ran the multiplex PCR reads through MiXCR, one entry per CDR3 protein. The table records around 600,000 distinct CDR3 sequences, under 50% of them present only once. Sequencing used peripheral blood. The receptors here all came from an adult man with Graves' ophthalmopathy.

The chain uses TRBV10-3 and TRBJ1-2; D may be TRBD1 (5 bases). CDR3 length: 14 residues. Looked up from germline, CDR1 is ENHRY and CDR2 is SYGVKD. Deletions cut 4 bases from V and 5 bases from J, with 14 bases between. The DNA of the CDR3 is TGTGCCATCAGTGGAGGCCCAAGGGGTTATGGCTACACCTTC. Protein sequence: CAISGGPRGYGYTF.

Turning to this clonotype: The junction shows a germline mismatch at one end, possibly a read error. The chain links TRBV9 to TRBJ1-2, with 8 bases fitting TRBD1. The germline V gene encodes CDR1 SGDLS and CDR2 YYNGEE. The CDR3 consists of 13 residues. The CDR3 loop reads CASSNGQGYGCTF. The CDR3 DNA reads TGTGCCAGCAGTAACGGACAGGGATACGGCTGCACCTTC.

The chain combines TRBV20-1 with TRBJ2-7; perhaps TRBD1 as D (6 bases). This CDR3 region has 14 residues. The germline V and J ends were trimmed by 1 base and 3 bases, with 13 bases remaining between them. The V gene's germline CDR1 is DFQATT and CDR2 SNEGSKA (reference sequence). DNA of the CDR3: TGCAGTGCTAGAGGGGGACACCCGGACTACGAGCAGTACTTC. This encodes CSARGGHPDYEQYF.

The rearrangement links TRBV29-1 to TRBJ2-5, with 7 bases that match TRBD1. The CDR3 covers 15 residues. The junction had 10 bases not matched to a gene; V was cut back by 5 bases and J by 1 base. Germline CDR1 SQVTM, CDR2 ANQGSEA. The CDR3 protein is CSVLGHGTVQETQYF. The CDR3 coding sequence is TGCAGCGTTTTAGGCCACGGGACAGTCCAAGAGACCCAGTACTTC.

The chain recombines TRBV29-1 with TRBJ1-2; D remains unclear. The CDR3 has 13 residues. From germline, CDR1 is SQVTM and CDR2 ANQGSEA. The CDR3 region has the DNA TGCAGTTTACATAGGGCAGTAACCTATGGCTACACCTTC. Its protein product is CSLHRAVTYGYTF.

This clonotype was seen more than once but under ten times. J is TRBJ2-7 and V is TRBV2; D is ambiguous. The V end was cut by 6 bases, the J end by 5 bases, with 23 bases between. Per germline, CDR1 SNHLY and CDR2 FYNNEI. This CDR3 is built from 16 residues. The CDR3 region is CASSQVPPWARNEQYF. DNA for the CDR3: TGTGCCAGCAGCCAAGTCCCCCCCTGGGCCCGGAACGAGCAGTACTTC.

The chain joins TRBV12-3 or TRBV12-4 to TRBJ1-1, with 8 bases fitting TRBD1. The CDR3 is 15 amino acids. J gave up 11 bases and V 6 bases, and 17 bases lay outside the gene matches. CDR3 region: CASSQMGQAVGGAFF. DNA of the CDR3: TGTGCCAGCAGCCAGATGGGACAGGCAGTGGGGGGGGCTTTCTTT.

The sample holds many counts of this clonotype. The gene calls are TRBV10-2 and TRBJ1-2; 11 bases are a match to TRBD1. The CDR3 sequence is 15 residues long. The junction had 6 bases not matched to a gene; V was cut back by 5 bases and J by 4 bases. The V gene's germline CDR1 is WSHSY and CDR2 SAAADI. The CDR3 nucleotides read TGCGCCAGCAGTCCCGGGACAGGGGGATCCTATGGCTACACCTTC. Protein sequence: CASSPGTGGSYGYTF.

This clonotype has ten or more counts. The chain has TRBV2 and TRBJ2-2; D is ambiguous. The length of the CDR3 is 14 residues. Between the trimmed V and J ends, which lost 5 bases and 1 base, there was a span of 8 bases. CDR1 and CDR2 from the germline V gene are SNHLY and FYNNEI. CDR3 sequence (DNA): TGTGCCAGCAGTACCCAGCGGAACACCGGGGAGCTGTTTTTT. Protein: CASSTQRNTGELFF.

CDR3 in amino acids: CASRLVGTSMMGELFF. Here the CDR3 DNA reads TGTGCCAGCCGTTTGGTGGGGACTAGCATGATGGGGGAGCTGTTTTTT. The chain is built from TRBV6-5 and TRBJ2-2, with 9 bases fitting TRBD2. V gave up 8 bases and J gave up 8 bases; unmatched junction bases: 15. Germline V gene lookup returns CDR1 MNHEY and CDR2 SVGAGI. The CDR3 runs to 16 residues.

This clonotype was counted many times. In nucleotides, the CDR3 is TGTGCCAGCAGTTCACTTCCCAGGGGGACCGGGGAGCTGTTTTTT. Its protein is CASSSLPRGTGELFF. This chain joins TRBV2 and TRBJ2-2; TRBD1 aligns across 7 bases. After removal of 5 bases from V and 5 bases from J, the junction contained 8 bases not matched to a gene. There are 15 residues in the CDR3. Germline lookup yields CDR1 SNHLY and CDR2 FYNNEI.

V gene TRBV7-2 combines with J gene TRBJ1-5, with TRBD1 matching over 7 bases. CDR1 SGHTA and CDR2 FQGNSA come from the germline V gene. This CDR3 has 14 amino acids. V shed 9 bases and J 11 bases; nucleotides not matched to a gene: 16. This chain's CDR3 is CASSKGTVQETQHF. Here the CDR3 DNA reads TGTGCCAGTAGTAAAGGGACAGTCCAAGAGACCCAGCATTTT. Complete variable domain (other parts from reference TRBV7-2 and TRBJ1-5): GAGVSQSPSNKVTEKGKDVELRCDPISGHTALYWYRQSLGQGLEFLIYFQGNSAPDKSGLPSDRFSAERTGGSVSTLTIQRTQQEDSAVYLCASSKGTVQETQHFGDGTRLSIL.

J is TRBJ2-6 and V is TRBV7-6; D not resolved. Trimming took 10 bases from V and 0 from J, leaving 10 bases between them. The CDR3 contains 14 residues. The germline V gene has CDR1 SGHVS and CDR2 FNYEAQ. CDR3 sequence reads: CATLRVSGANVLTF. The CDR3 nucleotides are TGTGCCACCCTAAGGGTCTCTGGGGCCAACGTCCTGACTTTC.

The chain uses TRBV10-3 and TRBJ1-6; D is unresolved. Germline assignment: CDR1 ENHRY and CDR2 SYGVKD. V was pared by 4 bases and J by 0 bases, with 7 bases between. CDR3 length equals 15 residues. CDR3 DNA sequence: TGTGCCATCAGTGCACAGAGCTCCTATAATTCACCCCTCCACTTT. The encoded protein is CAISAQSSYNSPLHF.

This clonotype appeared many times. The rearrangement links TRBV19 to TRBJ1-5, with TRBD1 as a possible D gene (5 bases). V lost 5 bases, J lost 3 bases, and 14 bases lay in between. This CDR3 spans 15 amino acids. Germline lookup yields CDR1 LNHDA and CDR2 SQIVND (reference sequence). The CDR3 region is CASSVLSGYNQPQHF. CDR3 bases: TGTGCCAGTAGTGTGCTATCAGGGTACAATCAGCCCCAGCATTTT.

This clonotype has at least ten counts. J is TRBJ2-7 and V is TRBV2, with 7 bases that match TRBD1. J was trimmed by 0 bases and V by 10 bases; bases with no gene match: 9. The CDR3 consists of 14 residues. Germline CDR1 and CDR2: SNHLY and FYNNEI. DNA for the CDR3: TGTGCCACCAAAGACAGGGAGATCTCCTACGAGCAGTACTTC. This codes for CATKDREISYEQYF.

The V gene is TRBV7-2, the J gene TRBJ1-2; 7 nucleotides align to TRBD1. This CDR3 comprises 16 residues. Germline trimming cut 2 bases from V and 7 bases from J; bases unmatched to any gene: 13. Germline values: CDR1 SGHTA, CDR2 FQGNSA. CDR3 nucleotide sequence: TGTGCCAGCAGCTTACGCTCAGGACAGGCCACGGCTGGCTACACCTTC. Translation: CASSLRSGQATAGYTF.

This clonotype was observed many times. The genes are TRBV6-5 and TRBJ2-5, with 9 bases that match TRBD2. This CDR3 spans 15 amino acids. The germline gives CDR1 MNHEY, CDR2 SVGAGI. Trimming removed 2 bases from V and 4 bases from J; junction bases left unmatched: 5. CDR3 protein: CASSYGAGGVETQYF. Here the CDR3 DNA reads TGTGCCAGCAGTTACGGAGCGGGGGGCGTAGAGACCCAGTACTTC.

This chain uses TRBV25-1 with TRBJ1-1; tentatively, D is TRBD1 (5 bases). The CDR3 contains 16 residues. V shed 8 bases and J shed 4 bases, with 23 bases lying between them. Germline V gene sequence: CDR1 MGHDK, CDR2 SYGVNS. The CDR3: CASSPWTRDQGTEAFF. CDR3 nucleotide sequence: TGTGCCAGCTCACCCTGGACGAGGGACCAGGGCACTGAAGCTTTCTTT.